This TCR beta chain comes out of a study of blood T cell repertoires in COVID-19. Whole-study context: Some COVID-19 samples were acute and others convalescent; all came from the United States, Italy and Spain. PBMCs, B-cell-depleted T cells, or T cells provided the cDNA or gDNA that made up the material.

As handled by the study authors: Researchers report that nucleated cell counts were estimated from reference gene primer amplification. Profiled with immunoSEQ multiplex PCR; TCRdb holds only in-frame clones, not every one. V, J and clone size reflect that table, while D and trimming were determined from the DNA. The sample consists of under 200,000 clones, approximately 80% of them appearing once. The V and J ends lost 1 base and 3 bases, in that order; junction bases with no gene match: 2. Looked up from germline, CDR1 is SGHDT and CDR2 is YYEEEE. This CDR3 has 14 amino acids. This receptor was taken from a man aged 55 to 69 with acute or convalescent COVID-19. The chain carries TRBV5-6 and TRBJ2-5, with TRBD2 identical over 8 bases. The sequenced sample was peripheral blood. This CDR3 reads CASSLSAGEETQYF. The CDR3 nucleotides are TGTGCCAGCAGCTTGTCAGCGGGGGAAGAGACCCAGTACTTC.